A selection of T cell receptor beta chains follows, all from one sample in a study of OX40 agonist ivuxolimab in advanced cancers. Assay: immunoSEQ multiplex PCR; the TCRdb copy retains only in-frame clones and omits some. The sample lists tens of thousands of clones, 88% occurring once. This sample comprised CD4+ or CD8+ T cells sorted from blood, obtained in a trial of the OX40 agonist ivuxolimab. Receptors originate from an adult with an advanced solid tumor such as melanoma, head and neck, liver or kidney cancer. Both conserved end residues are part of each CDR3. Each record gives: CDR3 length, D gene, clone size, V gene, J gene, CDR3 DNA, CDR3 protein. The D gene is left open where the match is weak. Only some rows state a clone size, as once, few, many or a class for expanded clones.

>15|TRBD1|-|TRBV27|TRBJ1-1
TGTGCCAGCAGTCCGACAGGGGGAAGGAACACTGAAGCTTTCTTT
CASSPTGGRNTEAFF
>16|-|-|TRBV11-2|TRBJ2-5
TGTGCCAGCAGCTCACTGGGCAGGGAGGTCGGGGAGACCCAGTACTTC
CASSSLGREVGETQYF
>14|-|-|TRBV9|TRBJ1-4
TGTGCCAGCAGCGAATATGCAACTAATGAAAAACTGTTTTTT
CASSEYATNEKLFF
>16|-|-|TRBV2|TRBJ1-2
TGTGCCAGCAGTGAAGGACCCGCCGTCAGGGGTGTAAGCTACACCTTC
CASSEGPAVRGVSYTF
>14|-|few|TRBV5-4|TRBJ2-2
TGTGCCAGCAGCTTGTTCTGGGCCGGCGGGGAGCTGTTTTTT
CASSLFWAGGELFF
>13|-|-|TRBV7-9|TRBJ2-7
TGTGCCAGCAGTTATCCCAGTGGGGGCGAGCAGTACTTC
CASSYPSGGEQYF
>16|-|-|TRBV10-2|TRBJ2-5
TGCGCCAGCACCCCCGGAACTAACCCTATCCAAGAGACCCAGTACTTC
CASTPGTNPIQETQYF
>13|-|-|TRBV18|TRBJ1-4
TGTGCCAGCTCACCACATCCTAATGAAAAACTGTTTTTT
CASSPHPNEKLFF
>13|-|-|TRBV4-1|TRBJ2-1
TGCGCCAGCAGCCAAGAATGGTCCAATGAGCAGTTCTTC
CASSQEWSNEQFF
>14|-|-|TRBV6-6|TRBJ2-1
TGTGCCAGCACCGAGGGGGTCGCGAGCGATGAGCAGTTCTTC
CASTEGVASDEQFF
>15|-|-|TRBV19|TRBJ1-5
TGTGCCACCCTGGTGGGAGTCGGGTCCAATCAGCCCCAGCATTTT
CATLVGVGSNQPQHF
>15|-|-|TRBV28|TRBJ2-1
TGTGCCAGCATCCCTCAGGGGTCTTACTGGAATGAGCAGTTCTTC
CASIPQGSYWNEQFF
>15|TRBD1|-|TRBV9|TRBJ2-5
TGTGCCAGCAGCCACGGGACAGGGACCTTTGAGACCCAGTACTTC
CASSHGTGTFETQYF
>17|-|once|TRBV27|TRBJ2-7
TGTGCCAGCAGTTTCCTTCCCCACAGGGGAGGCTCCTACGAGCAGTACTTC
CASSFLPHRGGSYEQYF
>16|-|-|TRBV5-1|TRBJ2-5
TGCGCCAGCAGCTTGGACGGTTTGGGCAGCCTAAGTACCCAGTACTTC
CASSLDGLGSLSTQYF
>15|-|-|TRBV19|TRBJ1-5
TGTGCCAGTAGTATACAGGGGTTTAGCAATCAGCCCCAGCATTTT
CASSIQGFSNQPQHF
>15|TRBD1|-|TRBV13|TRBJ1-5
TGTGCCAGCAGCTTAGGCACAGGGGAGAATCAGCCCCAGCATTTT
CASSLGTGENQPQHF
>12|-|-|TRBV13|TRBJ2-1
TGTGCCAGCAGCTTTATTAGCGATGAGCAGTTCTTC
CASSFISDEQFF
>13|-|once|TRBV19|TRBJ1-2
TGTGCCAGTAGTCCGACAGTCTCCTATGGCTACACCTTC
CASSPTVSYGYTF
>18|TRBD2|-|TRBV11-1|TRBJ2-1
TGTGCCAGCAGCTTAGACGGGACTAGCGGGAAGTTTTACAATGAGCAGTTCTTC
CASSLDGTSGKFYNEQFF
>16|-|once|TRBV4-1|TRBJ1-1
TGCGCCAGCAGCCCCTCCGCGATTCGTGGGAACACTGAAGCTTTCTTT
CASSPSAIRGNTEAFF
>14|-|-|TRBV21-1|TRBJ1-1
TGTGCCAGCACTTCACAGGGGTTCGGCACTGAAGCTTTCTTT
CASTSQGFGTEAFF
>14|-|-|TRBV19|TRBJ2-1
TGTGCCAGTAAGGGGGGGCGCACCTACAATGAGCAGTTCTTC
CASKGGRTYNEQFF
>16|-|-|TRBV5-6|TRBJ2-1
TGTGCCAGCAGCCGCGGCTGGGGGGCGTCTTACAATGAGCAGTTCTTC
CASSRGWGASYNEQFF
>13|TRBD1|once|TRBV4-1|TRBJ1-1
TGCGCCAGCAGCCAAACAGGGGTGACTGAAGCTTTCTTT
CASSQTGVTEAFF
>11|-|-|TRBV19|TRBJ2-7
TGTGCCAGTATGGCGGGGTTCGAGCAGTACTTC
CASMAGFEQYF
>12|-|-|TRBV2|TRBJ1-5
TGTGCCAGCGGTGGGGGGGGTCAGCCCCAGCATTTT
CASGGGGQPQHF
>13|-|-|TRBV7-9|TRBJ1-1
TGTGCCAGCAGCTTAGTCGGGGGAGAGTCCGCTTTCTTT
CASSLVGGESAFF
>15|-|few|TRBV9|TRBJ2-5
TGTGCCAGCAGCGTTACGATGGCGGCACAAGAGACCCAGTACTTC
CASSVTMAAQETQYF
>15|-|medium-sized|TRBV19|TRBJ2-7
TGTGCCAGTAGTATAGTCCTAGGACAGCCCTACGAGCAGTACTTC
CASSIVLGQPYEQYF
>14|-|-|TRBV6-6|TRBJ1-5
TGTGCCAGCAGCCCGTCCCAGGTTGCGCAGCCCCAGCATTTT
CASSPSQVAQPQHF
>14|-|-|TRBV19|TRBJ2-1
TGTGCCAGTAGTATCGGGACTTCCTACAATGAGCAGTTCTTC
CASSIGTSYNEQFF
>14|-|-|TRBV6-5|TRBJ1-5
TGTGCCAGCAGTTACTCAGGGGGCAATCAGCCCCAGCATTTT
CASSYSGGNQPQHF
>15|-|-|TRBV5-5|TRBJ1-2
TGTGCCAGCAGCTCAGGGAGAGGGGAGGAATGGGGCTACACCTTC
CASSSGRGEEWGYTF
>11|-|-|TRBV4-1|TRBJ2-7
TGCGCCAGCAGGGGCGGGGCGGAGCAGTACTTC
CASRGGAEQYF
>15|-|-|TRBV5-3|TRBJ1-2
TGTGCCAGAAGCTTTTCCGGACAGCCTAACTATGGCTACACCTTC
CARSFSGQPNYGYTF
>15|TRBD2|-|TRBV25-1|TRBJ2-1
TGTGCCAGCAGTGGACTAGCGGGGAGCTACAATGAGCAGTTCTTC
CASSGLAGSYNEQFF
>14|TRBD2|medium-sized|TRBV5-5|TRBJ2-1
TGTGCCAGCAGCTTGGCGGCTAGCGGGGGGGAGCAGTTCTTC
CASSLAASGGEQFF
>14|-|-|TRBV11-2|TRBJ2-2
TGTGCCAGCAGCTGGACCCCTCGACCCGGGGAGCTGTTTTTT
CASSWTPRPGELFF
>14|TRBD1|once|TRBV4-1|TRBJ2-1
TGCGCCAGCAGCCAACCGGGACAGGGACGTGAGCAGTTCTTC
CASSQPGQGREQFF
>18|TRBD1|-|TRBV5-6|TRBJ2-3
TGTGCCAGCAGCTTGGGGGGACAGGGCCTCAAAGACACAGATACGCAGTATTTT
CASSLGGQGLKDTDTQYF
>15|TRBD2|once|TRBV7-6|TRBJ2-1
TGTGCCAGCAGCCCTTTAGCGGGAGGGCCCAATGAGCAGTTCTTC
CASSPLAGGPNEQFF
>13|TRBD1|-|TRBV9|TRBJ2-4
TGTGCCAGCAGCGTAGGTGACAGGGACATTCAGTACTTC
CASSVGDRDIQYF
>15|TRBD1|-|TRBV27|TRBJ1-2
TGTGCCAGCAGTCCGCATGGACAGGCGAACTATGGCTACACCTTC
CASSPHGQANYGYTF
>14|TRBD2|-|TRBV5-6|TRBJ2-7
TGTGCCAGCAGCTGGGGGGGGGAGGGCGACGAGCAGTACTTC
CASSWGGEGDEQYF
>17|TRBD2|-|TRBV28|TRBJ2-2
TGTGCCAGCACCAAACCGGGGGAAACTAGCGGGACCGGGGAGCTGTTTTTT
CASTKPGETSGTGELFF